The 21 T cell receptor beta chains given below trace back to one sample, sequenced in a study of control samples from healthy donors and cancer patients. The repertoire was sequenced with immunoSEQ multiplex PCR; TCRdb's copy has only in-frame clones and lacks some. The profile shows about 150,000 clones, roughly nine tenths of them singletons. The sequenced sample was blood. The receptors stem from a man in his thirties or forties in good health.

The chain has TRBV6-2 or TRBV6-3 and TRBJ2-5; TRBD2 aligns across 8 bases. The V gene end was trimmed by 4 bases and the J gene end by 2 bases; junction bases not matched to a gene: 9. The germline CDR1 and CDR2 sequences are MNHEY and SVGEGT. The length of the CDR3 is 16 residues. CDR3 residues: CASSSILADKQETQYF. The CDR3 DNA reads as TGTGCCAGCAGTTCAATACTAGCGGATAAACAAGAGACCCAGTACTTC.

The V gene is TRBV14, the J gene TRBJ2-3; D might be TRBD2 (5 bases). Germline V CDR1 and CDR2: SGHDN, FVKESK. This CDR3 is built from 16 residues. V dropped 0 bases and J dropped 5 bases, with 15 bases sitting between them. Here the CDR3 DNA reads TGTGCCAGCAGCCAAGATCTGGACTCCCGGGTAGATACGCAGTATTTT. Amino acid sequence: CASSQDLDSRVDTQYF.

J is TRBJ1-5 and V is TRBV5-8; TRBD1 might be the D (5 bases). Germline V gene data show CDR1 as SGHTS and CDR2 as YDEGEE. CDR3 length equals 19 residues. Deletions cut 0 bases from V and 7 bases from J, with 26 bases between. The CDR3 DNA is TGTGCCAGCAGCTTGGCGACCCAACAGGCGTCCCAAAGGAAACAGCCCCAGCATTTT. It codes for CASSLATQQASQRKQPQHF. Drawing the rest from reference TRBV5-8 and TRBJ1-5, the complete variable domain is EAGVTQSPTHLIKTRGQQATLRCSPISGHTSVYWYQQALGLGLQFLLWYDEGEERNRGNFPPRFSGRQFPNYSSELNVNALELEDSALYLCASSLATQQASQRKQPQHFGDGTRLSIL.

The chain uses TRBV19 and TRBJ2-1; D uncertain. CDR3 length: 15 amino acids. Germline loops: CDR1 LNHDA, CDR2 SQIVND (reference sequence). The ends were cut back, 5 bases at V and 0 bases at J, with 11 bases in the middle. CDR3 nucleotide sequence: TGTGCCAGTAGTCCCCGACTTCGCTCCTACAATGAGCAGTTCTTC. Its translation: CASSPRLRSYNEQFF.

V is TRBV4-2 and J is TRBJ2-2; the match to TRBD1 covers 9 bases. Per germline, CDR1 LGHNA and CDR2 YNFKEQ. Trimming cost V 3 bases and J 4 bases; bases outside gene matches: 6. The CDR3 totals 16 residues. The CDR3 protein is CASSQATGGGTGELFF. The CDR3 coding sequence is TGTGCCAGCAGCCAGGCCACAGGGGGCGGCACCGGGGAGCTGTTTTTT.

The chain couples TRBV11-2 to TRBJ2-5; 7 nucleotides line up with TRBD2. This CDR3 region has 16 residues. Germline-derived CDR1 and CDR2 are SGHAT and FQNNGV. The V gene end was trimmed by 5 bases and the J gene end by 3 bases; junction bases not matched to a gene: 12. The CDR3 DNA sequence: TGTGCCAGCAGCCACTGGAGCGGGGACCGAGAAGAGACCCAGTACTTC. Its translation is CASSHWSGDREETQYF. The full variable domain, with the rest looked up from reference TRBV11-2 and TRBJ2-5, is EAGVAQSPRYKIIEKRQSVAFWCNPISGHATLYWYQQILGQGPKLLIQFQNNGVVDDSQLPKDRFSAERLKGVDSTLKIQPAKLEDSAVYLCASSHWSGDREETQYFGPGTRLLVL.

J is TRBJ2-3 and V is TRBV5-1, with TRBD2 matching 7 bases. V gave up 4 bases and J gave up 6 bases; unmatched junction bases: 8. The CDR3 sequence is 14 residues long. Looked up from germline, CDR1 is SGHRS and CDR2 is YFSETQ. CDR3 region: CASSVAGTRDTQYF. In DNA form, the CDR3 reads TGCGCCAGCAGCGTAGCGGGCACCAGGGATACGCAGTATTTT.

This clone has more than one count but fewer than ten. The gene calls are TRBV12-3 or TRBV12-4 and TRBJ1-1; D not certain. The germline V and J ends were trimmed by 1 base and 7 bases, with 7 bases remaining between them. The CDR3 loop spans 12 amino acids. CDR3 residues: CASSLESREAFF. The CDR3 region has the DNA TGTGCCAGCAGTTTAGAGTCGCGTGAAGCTTTCTTT.

Notes on this clone: A clone one base away is much larger, so this may be a read error. The rearrangement uses TRBV7-2 and TRBJ1-6; no definite D call. The germline V gene encodes CDR1 SGHTA and CDR2 FQGNSA. The CDR3 loop spans 12 amino acids. V was shortened by 3 bases and J by 7 bases, with 4 bases between the two germline ends. DNA of the CDR3: TGTGCCAGCAGCTTCCCAAATTCACCCCTCCACTTT. Translated: CASSFPNSPLHF.

J is TRBJ1-2 and V is TRBV4-3, with TRBD1 matching over 7 bases. V lost 6 bases to trimming and J lost 8 bases; unmatched junction nucleotides: 9. Germline lookup yields CDR1 LGHNA and CDR2 YSLEER. The CDR3 loop spans 13 amino acids. CDR3 sequence: CASSSQTGDGYTF. The CDR3 DNA follows: TGCGCCAGCAGTTCCCAAACAGGGGACGGCTACACCTTC.

In this sample, this clone turned up once. The V call is TRBV12-3 or TRBV12-4, the J call TRBJ2-5; TRBD2 might be the D (6 bases). This CDR3 is 12 amino acids long. Trimming removed 6 bases at V and 9 bases at J, with 14 bases between. The CDR3 nucleotides are TGTGCCAGCAGCCGAGGGTCGGGGGCCCAGTACTTC. Its translation is CASSRGSGAQYF.

The CDR3, as DNA: TGTGCCTGGAGTGTACTCTGCCAGACCCAGTACTTC. It codes for CAWSVLCQTQYF. The rearrangement joins TRBV30 to TRBJ2-5, with D unresolved. The CDR3 loop spans 12 amino acids. Germline lookup yields CDR1 GTSNPN and CDR2 SVGIG (reference sequence). The V gene lost 0 bases and the J gene lost 6 bases, with 8 bases spanning the gap.

The rearrangement joins TRBV7-2 to TRBJ1-4; 7 bases agree with TRBD1. V lost 5 bases and J lost 4; bases outside the gene matches: 7. CDR1 and CDR2 (germline): SGHTA, FQGNSA. This CDR3 comprises 15 residues. The CDR3 coding sequence is TGTGCCAGCAGCGCCAACAGGGGAAATAATGAAAAACTGTTTTTT. Its translation is CASSANRGNNEKLFF.

The sample holds a few counts of this clone. The chain employs TRBV24-1 and TRBJ2-2; TRBD1 aligns across 7 bases. This CDR3 has 13 residues. Germline trimming cut 4 bases from V and 6 bases from J; bases unmatched to any gene: 1. Per the germline V gene, CDR1 is KGHDR and CDR2 is SFDVKD. DNA for the CDR3: TGTGCCACCAGTGAACAGGGGCCCGGGGAGCTGTTTTTT. Translating it yields CATSEQGPGELFF.

The chain recombines TRBV7-2 with TRBJ1-5; D remains ambiguous. Germline-derived CDR1 and CDR2 are SGHTA and FQGNSA. The CDR3 sequence is 14 residues long. The germline V and J ends were trimmed by 4 bases and 1 base, with 8 bases remaining between them. This chain's CDR3 is CASSSSSSNQPQHF. The CDR3 nucleotides read TGTGCCAGCAGCTCATCCTCCAGCAATCAGCCCCAGCATTTT.

J is TRBJ2-5 and V is TRBV7-6; 10 bases match TRBD2. Germline V gene lookup returns CDR1 SGHVS and CDR2 FNYEAQ. The CDR3 consists of 15 residues. Trimming cost V 4 bases and J 4 bases; bases outside gene matches: 6. The CDR3 region is CASSSSRTSGETQYF. The CDR3 DNA sequence: TGTGCCAGCAGCTCGTCCCGGACTAGCGGAGAGACCCAGTACTTC. The full variable domain, its missing parts supplied by reference TRBV7-6 and TRBJ2-5, is GAGVSQSPRYKVTKRGQDVALRCDPISGHVSLYWYRQALGQGPEFLTYFNYEAQQDKSGLPNDRFSAERPEGSISTLTIQRTEQRDSAMYRCASSSSRTSGETQYFGPGTRLLVL.

The genes are TRBV7-2 and TRBJ2-7; unclear D gene. Per germline, CDR1 SGHTA and CDR2 FQGNSA. This CDR3 has 14 residues. Trimming cost V 2 bases and J 3 bases, with 11 bases left between them. The CDR3 region has the DNA TGTGCCAGCAGCTTACCCGGGCGAAACTACGAGCAGTACTTC. It codes for CASSLPGRNYEQYF.

This clone was picked up a small number of times. The chain combines TRBV19 with TRBJ2-1; weak D call: TRBD2 (6 bases). Germline-derived CDR1 and CDR2 are LNHDA and SQIVND (reference sequence). This CDR3 comprises 18 residues. Trimming left V 4 bases short and J 2 bases short, with 21 bases between. CDR3: CASSTIQRTSFTYNEQFF. CDR3 DNA sequence: TGTGCCAGTAGTACCATACAACGAACTAGCTTCACCTACAATGAGCAGTTCTTC.

About this clone itself: One end of the junction does not line up with germline, which may come from a read error. The rearrangement joins TRBV13 to TRBJ2-7, with 11 bases that match TRBD1. The germline CDR1 and CDR2 sequences are PRHDT and FYEKMQ (reference sequence). This CDR3 spans 15 amino acids. The CDR3 sequence is CASSPPGQGVYGQYF. As DNA, the CDR3 is TGTGCCAGCAGCCCCCCGGGACAGGGGGTCTACGGGCAGTACTTC.

This chain connects TRBV9 to TRBJ1-3; TRBD1 agrees at 11 bases. Losses at the gene ends were 3 bases for V and 2 bases for J; bases not matched to a gene: 13. The CDR3 has 19 residues. CDR1 is SGDLS and CDR2 is YYNGEE in the germline V gene. The CDR3 nucleotides read TGTGCCAGCAGCGCAGGGGGACAGGGGGTTACTCTAGCTGGAAACACCATATATTTT. It specifies CASSAGGQGVTLAGNTIYF.

Concerning this clone itself: The junction does not match germline at one end; this may be a read error. The chain carries TRBV7-6 and TRBJ2-7; 11 nucleotides align to TRBD2. The CDR3 runs 16 residues. Per the germline V gene, CDR1 is SGHVS and CDR2 is FNYEAQ. CDR3 in DNA: TGTGCCAGCAGCCTAGCGGGGGGCCCCGAACTTGACGAGCAGTACTTC. Protein product: CASSLAGGPELDEQYF.